A single sample is the source of the 25 T cell receptor beta chains below, sequenced in a study of OX40 agonist ivuxolimab in advanced cancers. Sequencing was performed with immunoSEQ multiplex PCR; in TCRdb, only in-frame clones are kept and a portion is missing. Here the sample spans 75,000 to 95,000 clones, 92% being singletons. The source was CD4+ or CD8+ T cells sorted from blood, collected in a trial of the OX40 agonist ivuxolimab. Receptors originate from an adult with an advanced solid tumor such as melanoma, head and neck, liver or kidney cancer.

The V and J genes are TRBV19 and TRBJ2-7; 7 bases map to TRBD2. CDR1 is LNHDA, CDR2 SQIVND, per germline (reference sequence). The V and J ends lost 3 bases and 2 bases, in that order; junction bases with no gene match: 7. The CDR3 contains 15 residues. CDR3: CASSMVASGPYEQYF. The CDR3 coding sequence is TGTGCCAGTAGTATGGTGGCTAGCGGCCCCTACGAGCAGTACTTC. The entire variable domain, with the rest obtained from reference TRBV19 and TRBJ2-7, is as follows: DGGITQSPKYLFRKEGQNVTLSCEQNLNHDAMYWYRQDPGQGLRLIYYSQIVNDFQKGDIAEGYSVSREKKESFPLTVTSAQKNPTAFYLCASSMVASGPYEQYFGPGTRLTVT.

The rearrangement joins TRBV6-1 to TRBJ2-5, with 9 bases identical to TRBD1. Trimming removed 6 bases from V and 5 bases from J; junction bases left unmatched: 10. CDR1 is MNHNS, CDR2 SASEGT, per germline. CDR3 length: 15 residues. CDR3 sequence: CASRGGTGTSETQYF. The CDR3 DNA sequence: TGTGCCAGCAGGGGGGGGACAGGGACGTCGGAGACCCAGTACTTC.

The V call is TRBV9, the J call TRBJ1-2, with TRBD1 matching 7 bases. Per the germline V gene, CDR1 is SGDLS and CDR2 is YYNGEE. Losses at the gene ends were 0 bases for V and 3 bases for J; bases not matched to a gene: 5. The CDR3 spans 15 residues. The CDR3 DNA follows: TGTGCCAGCAGCGTAGGGACAGGAGGAGACTATGGCTACACCTTC. Translation: CASSVGTGGDYGYTF. Looking up the rest from reference TRBV9 and TRBJ1-2 gives the full variable domain: DSGVTQTPKHLITATGQRVTLRCSPRSGDLSVYWYQQSLDQGLQFLIQYYNGEERAKGNILERFSAQQFPDLHSELNLSSLELGDSALYFCASSVGTGGDYGYTFGSGTRLTVV.

V usage is TRBV6-5 and J usage is TRBJ2-5; no reliable D call. V was shortened by 2 bases and J by 6 bases, with 4 bases between the two germline ends. Germline CDR1 and CDR2: MNHEY and SVGAGI. The CDR3 is made up of 11 amino acids. The CDR3 DNA is TGTGCCAGCAGTTACGCCCAGACCCAGTACTTC. Encoded protein: CASSYAQTQYF.

CDR3 amino acids: CSVGEGRGTEAFF. CDR3 nucleotide sequence: TGCAGCGTTGGTGAAGGACGCGGCACTGAAGCTTTCTTT. The chain uses TRBV29-1 and TRBJ1-1, with D unclear. The CDR3 spans 13 residues. The germline V gene has CDR1 SQVTM and CDR2 ANQGSEA. The V end lost 4 bases, the J end lost 4 bases, and 13 bases lay between the germline ends.

The chain joins TRBV10-1 to TRBJ1-1; D gene ambiguous. CDR3 length equals 13 residues. The germline V and J ends were trimmed by 5 bases and 1 base, with 8 bases remaining between them. Per the germline V gene, CDR1 is WNHNN and CDR2 is SYGVQD (reference sequence). In DNA, the CDR3 is TGCGCCAGCAGTCCCGGACCGAACACTGAAGCTTTCTTT. Residues: CASSPGPNTEAFF.

This chain links TRBV20-1 with TRBJ1-2, with D uncertain. CDR1 is DFQATT, CDR2 SNEGSKA, per germline (reference sequence). V was clipped by 3 bases and J by 6 bases, with 8 bases between them. This CDR3 has 11 residues. The CDR3: CSASDGDGYTF. The CDR3 DNA is TGCAGTGCTAGCGATGGGGATGGCTACACCTTC.

The genes are TRBV6-6 and TRBJ1-6; the match to TRBD1 covers 7 bases. Germline loops: CDR1 MNHNY, CDR2 SVGAGI (reference sequence). The CDR3 contains 14 residues. V shed 5 bases, J shed 7 bases, and the junction held 5 bases outside the gene matches. This CDR3 is CASSPRDSNSPLHF. The CDR3 DNA reads TGTGCCAGCAGTCCCCGGGACAGCAATTCACCCCTCCACTTT.

The rearrangement uses TRBV19 and TRBJ1-2; a possible D gene is TRBD1 (5 bases). Germline assignment: CDR1 LNHDA and CDR2 SQIVND (reference sequence). V dropped 7 bases and J dropped 8 bases, with 17 bases sitting between them. The CDR3 is made up of 13 amino acids. The CDR3 here is CASNDGAREGYTF. CDR3 nucleotides: TGTGCCAGTAACGACGGGGCACGGGAAGGCTACACCTTC.

In this sample, this clone turned up once. This chain links TRBV7-2 with TRBJ1-1; 7 positions agree with TRBD1. The CDR3 sequence is 15 residues long. V gave up 1 base and J gave up 1 base; unmatched junction bases: 3. The germline V gene encodes CDR1 SGHTA and CDR2 FQGNSA. CDR3 sequence: CASSLDNRGNTEAFF. The CDR3 coding sequence is TGTGCCAGCAGCTTAGATAACAGGGGGAACACTGAAGCTTTCTTT. The full variable domain, completed using reference TRBV7-2 and TRBJ1-1, is GAGVSQSPSNKVTEKGKDVELRCDPISGHTALYWYRQSLGQGLEFLIYFQGNSAPDKSGLPSDRFSAERTGGSVSTLTIQRTQQEDSAVYLCASSLDNRGNTEAFFGQGTRLTVV.

The chain recombines TRBV5-1 with TRBJ1-1; 7 bases are a match to TRBD1. Germline-derived CDR1 and CDR2 are SGHRS and YFSETQ. This CDR3 contains 15 residues. Trimming took 4 bases from V and 2 from J; bases not matched to a gene: 8. CDR3 residues: CASSTTGTVNTEAFF. The CDR3 DNA follows: TGCGCCAGCAGCACAACCGGGACAGTAAACACTGAAGCTTTCTTT.

The V and J genes are TRBV28 and TRBJ1-2, with no clear D. The V end lost 7 bases, the J end lost 2 bases, and 20 bases lay between the germline ends. The V gene's germline CDR1 is MDHEN and CDR2 SYDVKM. This CDR3 is 16 amino acids long. The CDR3 nucleotides read TGTGCCAGCAAGGCGAACAGTCTGGAACGAAACTATGGCTACACCTTC. Its translation: CASKANSLERNYGYTF.

Concerning this clone: The junction does not match germline at one end; this may be a read error. V and J are TRBV6-1 and TRBJ1-1; weak D call: TRBD1 (6 bases). The CDR3 contains 13 residues. CDR1 and CDR2 from the germline V gene are MNHNS and SASEGT. The CDR3, as DNA: TGTGCCATCAGTGATGACAGGTACACTGAAGCTTTCTTT. As protein: CAISDDRYTEAFF.

This sequence joins TRBV5-1 and TRBJ2-2; 11 bases fit TRBD2. This CDR3 region has 16 residues. The germline V gene has CDR1 SGHRS and CDR2 YFSETQ. After removal of 2 bases from V and 4 bases from J, the junction contained 4 bases not matched to a gene. The CDR3 is CASSFSGGDATGELFF. The CDR3 region has the DNA TGCGCCAGCAGCTTTAGCGGGGGGGATGCCACCGGGGAGCTGTTTTTT.

The rearrangement links TRBV6-1 to TRBJ1-2, with a tentative D call TRBD1 (6 bases). Germline V lookup: CDR1 MNHNS, CDR2 SASEGT. The CDR3 runs to 12 residues. Trimming removed 5 bases at V and 7 bases at J, with 11 bases between. CDR3 DNA: TGTGCCAGCAGTAGTACAGGGCTTGGCTACACCTTC. It translates to CASSSTGLGYTF.

The rearrangement links TRBV6-5 to TRBJ2-1, with TRBD1 identical over 9 bases. The V segment lost 6 bases and the J segment 7 bases; nucleotides outside the gene matches: 10. CDR1 is MNHEY and CDR2 is SVGAGI in the germline V gene. There are 15 residues in the CDR3. The CDR3 protein is CASREPGTGRNEQFF. The CDR3 region has the DNA TGTGCCAGCAGAGAACCCGGGACAGGGAGAAATGAGCAGTTCTTC.

The chain combines TRBV19 with TRBJ1-2; TRBD1 aligns across 9 bases. J lost 4 bases, V lost 2 bases, and 2 bases had no gene match. Germline CDR1 reads LNHDA; CDR2 reads SQIVND (reference sequence). CDR3 length equals 14 residues. The CDR3: CASSIPGQGYGYTF. CDR3 bases: TGTGCCAGTAGTATACCGGGACAGGGCTATGGCTACACCTTC.

The chain combines TRBV5-1 with TRBJ2-3, with TRBD1 identical over 11 bases. Trimming at V came to 3 bases and at J to 5 bases, leaving 5 bases not matched to a gene. Germline assignment: CDR1 SGHRS and CDR2 YFSETQ. The CDR3 spans 15 residues. For the CDR3, the DNA is TGCGCCAGCAGCTCCGGGACAGGGGGAAGAGATACGCAGTATTTT. Protein product: CASSSGTGGRDTQYF.

The genes are TRBV12-1 and TRBJ2-7; the table's TRBD2 call for D was not verified on the DNA. TRBV12-1 is tagged as a pseudogene. CDR3 length: 17 amino acids. The CDR3 sequence is CASSFPLWLAGTGEQYF. CDR3 nucleotide sequence: TGTGCCAGCAGCTTCCCCCTATGGCTAGCGGGAACGGGCGAGCAGTACTTC.

The rearrangement joins TRBV6-1 to TRBJ1-2; D perhaps matches TRBD1 (5 bases). The CDR3 contains 13 residues. The V end was cut by 2 bases, the J end by 5 bases, with 9 bases between. The germline V gene encodes CDR1 MNHNS and CDR2 SASEGT. CDR3 nucleotides: TGTGCCAGCAGTGAAAACAGGTGGTATGGCTACACCTTC. It is translated as CASSENRWYGYTF.

This chain links TRBV13 with TRBJ2-1; TRBD1 might be the D (5 bases). The CDR3 length is 13 residues. Germline V gene lookup returns CDR1 PRHDT and CDR2 FYEKMQ (reference sequence). Between the trimmed V and J ends, which lost 0 bases and 6 bases, there was a span of 6 bases. The CDR3 sequence: CASSLGGLNEQFF. For the CDR3, the DNA is TGTGCCAGCAGCTTAGGGGGGCTCAATGAGCAGTTCTTC.

The chain recombines TRBV6-1 with TRBJ1-2, with D hard to call. Germline values: CDR1 MNHNS, CDR2 SASEGT. Trimming pared 7 bases from V and 2 bases from J, leaving 11 bases between. CDR3 size: 13 residues. CDR3 residues: CASIAGVNYGYTF. The CDR3 DNA reads as TGTGCCAGCATCGCGGGAGTCAACTATGGCTACACCTTC.

The CDR3 DNA follows: TGTGCCATCAGTGAGCCCGGGACAGGGGGCCGCAGGGCCTATAATTCACCCCTCCACTTT. Protein: CAISEPGTGGRRAYNSPLHF. The chain employs TRBV10-3 and TRBJ1-6; 12 nucleotides match TRBD1. Trimming at V came to 2 bases and at J to 2 bases, leaving 10 bases not matched to a gene. The CDR3 runs to 20 residues. Per germline, CDR1 ENHRY and CDR2 SYGVKD.

The chain joins TRBV30 to TRBJ1-2; D gene uncertain. Trimming shortened V by 0 bases and J by 8 bases, and 10 bases separated the two germline ends. The CDR3 has 12 amino acids. Germline V gene sequence: CDR1 GTSNPN, CDR2 SVGIG (reference sequence). The CDR3 nucleotides read TGTGCCTGGAGTGTACTTAAACGGGGCTACACCTTC. As protein: CAWSVLKRGYTF.

V usage is TRBV11-2 and J usage is TRBJ2-2, with a tentative D call TRBD1 (6 bases). V lost 2 bases, J lost 1 base, and 8 bases lay in between. Germline values: CDR1 SGHAT, CDR2 FQNNGV. The CDR3 consists of 15 residues. This CDR3 reads CASSLLQGNTGELFF. The CDR3 DNA sequence: TGTGCCAGCAGCTTATTACAGGGGAACACCGGGGAGCTGTTTTTT.